This entry features one T cell receptor (beta chain) sequence. Its matching antigen is unknown. Generated by immunoSEQ multiplex PCR, the TCRdb table keeps only in-frame clones and is missing some. The sample lists 150,000 to 200,000 clones; 85% were seen once. The data were obtained in a study of cytomegalovirus exposure and HLA in healthy donors. Across the study: Later, an analysis reported that the 110 or so validation repertoires had used the same platform as the approximately 600 first-cohort repertoires.

V lost 5 bases to trimming and J lost 7 bases, with 11 bases between them. Germline CDR1 and CDR2: MGHDK and SYGVNS. The CDR3 length is 13 residues. Overall study findings and caveats: The dataset shows that most TCR sequences were rare, while some public TCRs occurred in many donors. According to reports, the classifier identified cytomegalovirus status with high specificity and sensitivity. In vitro experiments confirmed that three CMV-associated chains were specific for CMV antigens.

The origin of this receptor is a young man in good health and CMV-seropositive. The rearrangement joins TRBV25-1 to TRBJ2-2; perhaps TRBD2 as D (7 bases). What was sequenced was PBMCs. CDR3 region: CASSPRGGGELFF. The CDR3 nucleotides read TGTGCCAGCAGTCCTAGGGGGGGCGGGGAGCTGTTTTTT.